This note documents a single TCR beta chain sequence. Here immunoSEQ multiplex PCR was the method, and the copy in TCRdb shows in-frame clones only, minus some. The sample includes 120,000 to 150,000 clones, about 87% of them seen just once. This entry is derived from a study of blood T cell repertoires in COVID-19. The germline V gene encodes CDR1 SQVTM and CDR2 ANQGSEA. The V gene lost 3 bases and the J gene lost 4 bases, with 6 bases spanning the gap. This CDR3 comprises 11 residues. The chain recombines TRBV29-1 with TRBJ1-2; D not resolved. This TCR was recovered from a human donor with COVID-19, enrolled during active disease. The donor label of this sample is uncertain. The sequenced sample was peripheral blood. For the CDR3, the DNA is TGCAGCGTTGACCGGGTCTATGGCTACACCTTC. Encoded protein: CSVDRVYGYTF.